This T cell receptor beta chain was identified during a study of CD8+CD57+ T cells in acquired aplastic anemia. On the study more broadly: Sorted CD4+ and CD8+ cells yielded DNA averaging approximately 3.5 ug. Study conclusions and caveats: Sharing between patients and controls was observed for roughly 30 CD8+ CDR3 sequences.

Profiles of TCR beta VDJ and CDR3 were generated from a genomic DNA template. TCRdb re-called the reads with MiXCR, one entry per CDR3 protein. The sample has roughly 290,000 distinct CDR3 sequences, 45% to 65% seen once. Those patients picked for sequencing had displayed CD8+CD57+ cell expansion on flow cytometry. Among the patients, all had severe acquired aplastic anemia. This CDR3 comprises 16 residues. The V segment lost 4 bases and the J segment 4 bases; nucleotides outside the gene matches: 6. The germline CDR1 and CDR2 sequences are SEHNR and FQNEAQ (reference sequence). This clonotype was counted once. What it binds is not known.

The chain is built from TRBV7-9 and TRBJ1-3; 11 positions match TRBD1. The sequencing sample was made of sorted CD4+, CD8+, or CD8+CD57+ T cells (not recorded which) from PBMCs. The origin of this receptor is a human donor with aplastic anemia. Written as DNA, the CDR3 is TGTGCCAGCAGCTGGACAGGGGGCAACGCGGGAAACACCATATATTTT. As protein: CASSWTGGNAGNTIYF.